This T cell receptor beta chain was captured by sequencing in a study of blood T cell repertoires in COVID-19. Study-level background: T cells, B-cell-depleted T cells, or PBMCs supplied cDNA or gDNA.

CDR3 length equals 12 residues. V trimming: 9 bases; J trimming: 7 bases; junction bases outside the gene matches: 8. Germline-derived CDR1 and CDR2 are LNHNV and YYDKDF (reference sequence). In the original workflow: The assay estimated nucleated cells by amplifying reference gene primers. TCRdb's table, derived via immunoSEQ multiplex PCR, lists solely in-frame clones and lacks some. V and J calls and clone size are those listed in that table; D and trimming were worked out from the DNA. The table has hundreds of thousands of clones, roughly 90% seen once; the top ten hold 2.5% to 3.5%. Enrolled through a virtual design, the participants were between 18 and 89 years of age and came from 24 US areas.

Material: PBMCs or T cells enriched from blood (not recorded which). This clonotype originated in a woman aged 45 to 65 in a cohort exposed to, infected with or recovered from COVID-19 (not recorded which). The chain employs TRBV15 and TRBJ1-2; 7 bases line up with TRBD1. CDR3 region: CATQGVESGYTF. In nucleotides, the CDR3 is TGTGCCACTCAGGGGGTTGAGTCTGGCTACACCTTC. The full variable domain, with the rest looked up from reference TRBV15 and TRBJ1-2, is DAMVIQNPRYQVTQFGKPVTLSCSQTLNHNVMYWYQQKSSQAPKLLFHYYDKDFNNEADTPDNFQSRRPNTSFCFLDIRSPGLGDTAMYLCATQGVESGYTFGSGTRLTVV.